What follows is one T cell receptor beta chain and its context. Antigen unknown. These data come from a study of CD8+CD57+ T cells in acquired aplastic anemia. Across the whole study: Quantities of DNA derived from sorted CD4+ and CD8+ cells averaged 3.2 ug. In CD4+ cells, healthy donors produced an average of approximately 9.9 million reads.

The study, taken as a whole, reports: The number of CD8+ CDR3 sequences shared by patients and controls was around 30. CD8+ Simpson's diversity showed no significant patient-control difference.

The template for TCR beta VDJ and CDR3 sequence profiling was genomic DNA. Each CDR3 protein is one row after TCRdb ran MiXCR on the reads. The sample has hundreds of thousands of distinct CDR3 sequences, just under 70% seen once; the top ten hold around 4%. The CDR3 totals 11 residues. Unmatched junction bases numbered 4, after V lost 6 bases and J lost 9 bases. Germline V gene sequence: CDR1 MNHNS, CDR2 SASEGT. Sample: sorted CD4+, CD8+, or CD8+CD57+ T cells (not recorded which) from PBMCs. The clonotype was recovered from a human donor in good health, serving as a control. The chain couples TRBV6-1 to TRBJ1-1; 7 bases are shared with TRBD1. CDR3 protein: CASSRDSKAFF. CDR3 nucleotide sequence: TGTGCCAGCAGCCGGGACAGCAAAGCTTTCTTT.